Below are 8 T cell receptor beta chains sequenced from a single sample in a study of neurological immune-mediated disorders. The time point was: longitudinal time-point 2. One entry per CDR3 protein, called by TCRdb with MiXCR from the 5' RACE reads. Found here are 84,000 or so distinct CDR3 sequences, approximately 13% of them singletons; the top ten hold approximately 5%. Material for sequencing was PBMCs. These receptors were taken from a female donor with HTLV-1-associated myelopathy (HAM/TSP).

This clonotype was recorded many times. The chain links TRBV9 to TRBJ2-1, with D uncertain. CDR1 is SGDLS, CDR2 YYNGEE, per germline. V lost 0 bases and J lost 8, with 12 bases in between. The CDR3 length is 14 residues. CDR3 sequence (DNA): TGTGCCAGCAGCGTAGATTCGTTAAAGGATGAGCAGTTCTTC. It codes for CASSVDSLKDEQFF.

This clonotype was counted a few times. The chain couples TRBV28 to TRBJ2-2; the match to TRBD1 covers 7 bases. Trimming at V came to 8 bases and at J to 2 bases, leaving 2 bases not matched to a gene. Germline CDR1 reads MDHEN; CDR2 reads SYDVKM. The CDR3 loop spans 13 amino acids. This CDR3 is CASDRVNTGELFF. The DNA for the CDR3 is TGTGCCAGCGACAGGGTCAACACCGGGGAGCTGTTTTTT.

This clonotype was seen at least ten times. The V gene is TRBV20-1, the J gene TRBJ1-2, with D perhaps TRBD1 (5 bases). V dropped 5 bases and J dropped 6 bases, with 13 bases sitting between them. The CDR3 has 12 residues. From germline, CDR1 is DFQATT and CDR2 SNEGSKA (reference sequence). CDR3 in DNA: TGCAGTGCTGGGGGGGGACTAAATGGCTACACCTTC. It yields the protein CSAGGGLNGYTF.

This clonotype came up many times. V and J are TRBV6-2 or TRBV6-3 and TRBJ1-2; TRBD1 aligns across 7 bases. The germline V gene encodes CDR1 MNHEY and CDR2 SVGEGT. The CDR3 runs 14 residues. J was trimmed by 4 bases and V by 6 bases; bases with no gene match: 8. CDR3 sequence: CASRPTGTTYGYTF. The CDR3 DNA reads TGTGCCAGCAGACCGACAGGGACCACCTATGGCTACACCTTC.

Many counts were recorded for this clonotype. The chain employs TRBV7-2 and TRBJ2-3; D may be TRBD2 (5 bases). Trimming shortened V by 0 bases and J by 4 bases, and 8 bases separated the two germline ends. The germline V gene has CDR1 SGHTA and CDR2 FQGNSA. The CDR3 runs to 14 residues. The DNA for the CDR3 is TGTGCCAGCAGCTTAGCGCGGGCCGCAGATACGCAGTATTTT. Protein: CASSLARAADTQYF.

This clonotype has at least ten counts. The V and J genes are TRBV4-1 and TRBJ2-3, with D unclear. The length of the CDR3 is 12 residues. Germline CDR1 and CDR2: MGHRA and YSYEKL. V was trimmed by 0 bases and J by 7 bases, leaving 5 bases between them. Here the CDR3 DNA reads TGCGCCAGCAGCCAAGAGAGATATACGCAGTATTTT. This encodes CASSQERYTQYF.

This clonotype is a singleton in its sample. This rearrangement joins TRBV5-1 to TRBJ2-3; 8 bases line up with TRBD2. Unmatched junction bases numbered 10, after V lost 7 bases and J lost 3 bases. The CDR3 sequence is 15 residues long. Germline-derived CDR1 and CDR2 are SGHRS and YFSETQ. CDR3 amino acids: CASLAGLTLTDTQYF. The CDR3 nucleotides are TGCGCCAGCTTAGCGGGACTTACTCTAACAGATACGCAGTATTTT. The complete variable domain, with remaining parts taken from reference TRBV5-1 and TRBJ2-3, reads KAGVTQTPRYLIKTRGQQVTLSCSPISGHRSVSWYQQTPGQGLQFLFEYFSETQRNKGNFPGRFSGRQFSNSRSEMNVSTLELGDSALYLCASLAGLTLTDTQYFGPGTRLTVL.

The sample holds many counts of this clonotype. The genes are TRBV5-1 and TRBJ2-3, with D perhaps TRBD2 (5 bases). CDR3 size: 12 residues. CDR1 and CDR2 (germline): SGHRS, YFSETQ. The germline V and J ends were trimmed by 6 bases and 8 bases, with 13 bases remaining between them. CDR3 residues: CASKHGEGTQYF. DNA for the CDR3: TGCGCCAGCAAGCACGGCGAGGGTACGCAGTATTTT.